This T cell receptor beta chain appears in the sequencing data of a study of identifying expanded T cells in peripheral blood (dated by TCRdb to between 2017 and 2020). In terms of the full investigation: Four technical replicates, made by sequencing separate aliquots from the same pool of genomic DNA, were compared pairwise. Overall study results and their limits: Across all healthy-donor time intervals, the beta-binomial model significantly lowered both the number of clones called differentially abundant and the false-positive rate. Variance in clone template counts between approximately two-week samples significantly increased with total template count across all healthy donors. The authors expected biological variance in healthy repertoires might increase further over much longer intervals such as months to years. The binomial model flagged 0.95 to 1.5 differentially abundant clones between technical replicates but around 15 over roughly two weeks and approximately 18 over about 4 weeks.

Trimming costs V 11 bases and J 3 bases, and their ends lie 10 bases apart. The CDR3 goes from the cysteine to the phenylalanine over 11 residues. Of the read, only the CDR3 DNA is kept; its 33 bases are in frame from base 1. The germline V gene encodes CDR1 MDHEN and CDR2 SYDVKM. TCRbeta CDR3 regions were profiled with the immunoSEQ Assay using bias-controlled multiplex PCR amplification of genomic DNA. As for the original processing: To quantify the absolute abundance of each unique TCRbeta CDR3 region, the sequences were collapsed and filtered. Differential abundance was tested with a binomial (Fisher-equivalent) model and with a beta-binomial model adding time-dependent variance fitted from healthy donors. Any clone with fewer than 5 combined templates was excluded, and a clone was called differentially abundant if its Benjamini-Hochberg FDR was below 0.01. The form v = (b*log(k)+a)^2 was used to model beta-binomial variance as a function of total template count across the two samples. Imported from immuneACCESS, the table was reduced by TCRdb to in-frame sequences with V and J called. These copies leave out some clones; in studies compared against another copy, an unresolved V gene accounts for under half, and the cause of the remainder is not known. D and trimming were read from the DNA, whereas the V and J calls and clone size are those reported in that table. The sample contains approximately 100,000 clones, roughly 87% of them found a single time. The ten largest clones represent about a sixth of the sample.

With respect to this clone: The clone's antigen remains unknown. No base-level quality is on record; no much larger clone is a single base apart.

No immune events such as infections were documented for the healthy donors during the collection period. Time-dependent variance in a beta-binomial model of T-cell clone differential abundance was calibrated using healthy-donor blood repertoires as a training cohort. The training cohort included some ten healthy donors, of whom 3 were female and 7 were male. Donor ages ranged from roughly 29 to 64 years, with an average of approximately 43 years. Whole blood from each healthy donor was obtained from a commercial supplier and was collected at three time points two to three weeks apart. For immunosequencing, genomic DNA was extracted from whole blood that had not been sorted.

The sequence came from a person aged 18 to 70 in good health. Input material: blood. Here the chain combines TRBV28 and TRBJ1-1; the D gene is perhaps TRBD1, from 5 matching bases. Read as DNA, the sequence is TGTGCCTCTTTGGGGGACACTGAAGCTTTCTTT. Its protein reads: CASLGDTEAFF.